This T cell receptor (beta chain) was sequenced in a study of T cells in Graves' hyperthyroidism and ophthalmopathy. Uncontrolled infection, other autoimmune disease, pregnancy or lactation excluded patients. Orbital computed tomography, thyroid ultrasound, serum thyroxine and TRAb, and clinical symptoms together informed the diagnoses. The V and J ends lost 0 bases and 6 bases respectively, with 18 bases between them. Germline V CDR1 and CDR2: SGHRS, YFSETQ. The CDR3 length is 16 residues. The study, taken as a whole, reports: Most thyroid clonotypes that were expanded above 0.001 also turned up in blood.

Amplified TCR beta CDR3 regions came from RNA transcripts. The HTBI set primed first-round TCR CDR3 RT-PCR. TCRdb analysed the multiplex PCR reads with MiXCR anew, one entry per CDR3 protein. Among about 570,000 distinct CDR3 sequences listed, about half were seen once. Comment on this clonotype: Its antigen is unidentified.

This TCR came from an adult woman with Graves' disease, either hyperthyroidism or ophthalmopathy (not recorded which). Material for sequencing was peripheral blood or thyroid tissue (not recorded which). The gene calls are TRBV5-1 and TRBJ1-1, with D possibly matching TRBD1 (6 bases). CDR3 nucleotide sequence: TGCGCCAGCAGCTTGGCCGGTGGCGGGACAATCCCTGAAGCTTTCTTT. Translation: CASSLAGGGTIPEAFF. The whole variable domain, filled in from reference TRBV5-1 and TRBJ1-1, reads KAGVTQTPRYLIKTRGQQVTLSCSPISGHRSVSWYQQTPGQGLQFLFEYFSETQRNKGNFPGRFSGRQFSNSRSEMNVSTLELGDSALYLCASSLAGGGTIPEAFFGQGTRLTVV.